This passage covers 22 T cell receptor beta chains from one sample sequenced in a study of high-grade serous ovarian cancer treatment subgroups. The tumor samples were collected prior to definitive surgery or chemotherapy. The repertoire was sequenced with immunoSEQ multiplex PCR; TCRdb's copy has only in-frame clones and lacks some. The sample has about 10,000 clones; roughly 70% are singletons. The source material was tumor tissue. These TCRs come from a human donor with high-grade serous ovarian cancer.

The chain combines TRBV9 with TRBJ1-2; 10 bases match TRBD1. Germline trimming cut 2 bases from V and 6 bases from J; bases unmatched to any gene: 7. CDR3 size: 15 residues. Germline V CDR1 and CDR2: SGDLS, YYNGEE. The CDR3 reads CASSVRDRGGDGYTF. The CDR3 DNA is TGTGCCAGCAGCGTCCGGGACAGGGGTGGCGATGGCTACACCTTC.

V is TRBV4-3 and J is TRBJ2-3; D uncertain. Germline CDR1 reads LGHNA; CDR2 reads YSLEER. The ends were cut back, 1 base at V and 2 bases at J, with 4 bases in the middle. The CDR3 contains 13 residues. The CDR3 protein is CASSQVYTDTQYF. The CDR3 DNA is TGCGCCAGCAGCCAAGTTTACACAGATACGCAGTATTTT.

CDR3 coding DNA: TGCGCCAGCAGTCAACTGACAGGCCCCCCCTACGAGCAGTACTTC. It translates to CASSQLTGPPYEQYF. The chain links TRBV23-1 to TRBJ2-7; D is possibly TRBD1 (6 bases). TRBV23-1 is marked as an open reading frame, function uncertain. This CDR3 is built from 15 residues. The V and J ends lost 2 bases and 2 bases respectively, with 13 bases between them.

The chain combines TRBV7-2 with TRBJ1-1; TRBD1 might be the D (6 bases). The CDR3 has 14 residues. The V gene's germline CDR1 is SGHTA and CDR2 FQGNSA. With 6 bases removed from V and 5 bases from J, the gap between germline ends came to 16 bases. The CDR3 DNA reads TGTGCCAGCAGAGGGCCACGGAGGGGGACTGAAGCTTTCTTT. Translated, it gives CASRGPRRGTEAFF.

V is TRBV7-2 and J is TRBJ2-3; 7 bases are shared with TRBD2. Germline-derived CDR1 and CDR2 are SGHTA and FQGNSA. The CDR3 runs to 16 residues. Unmatched junction bases numbered 13, after V lost 8 bases and J lost 2 bases. In DNA, the CDR3 is TGTGCCAGCGGGGGACGGAAGGGAGGGATCACAGATACGCAGTATTTT. Translation gives CASGGRKGGITDTQYF. Based on the CDR3 plus reference TRBV7-2 and TRBJ2-3, the full variable domain is GAGVSQSPSNKVTEKGKDVELRCDPISGHTALYWYRQSLGQGLEFLIYFQGNSAPDKSGLPSDRFSAERTGGSVSTLTIQRTQQEDSAVYLCASGGRKGGITDTQYFGPGTRLTVL.

By sample share, this clone is medium-sized. The genes are TRBV7-2 and TRBJ2-3; TRBD1 agrees at 8 bases. The CDR3 runs 16 residues. The V and J ends lost 4 bases and 2 bases, in that order; junction bases with no gene match: 8. Germline V gene data show CDR1 as SGHTA and CDR2 as FQGNSA. The CDR3 is CASSSTTGANTDTQYF. In DNA form, the CDR3 reads TGTGCCAGCAGCTCCACGACAGGGGCGAACACAGATACGCAGTATTTT.

The CDR3 DNA reads as TGTGCCAGCAGGTTTGCAACCGAGCAGTACTTC. This encodes CASRFATEQYF. The chain couples TRBV6-6 to TRBJ2-7; D remains ambiguous. Trimming took 6 bases from V and 6 from J, leaving 9 bases between them. Per the germline V gene, CDR1 is MNHNY and CDR2 is SVGAGI (reference sequence). The CDR3 length is 11 residues.

J is TRBJ2-1 and V is TRBV5-1; 11 bases fit TRBD2. Germline assignment: CDR1 SGHRS and CDR2 YFSETQ. J was trimmed by 4 bases and V by 5 bases; bases with no gene match: 2. The CDR3 covers 14 residues. The CDR3 nucleotides are TGCGCCAGCAGAGGGACTAGCGGTTACAATGAGCAGTTCTTC. It specifies CASRGTSGYNEQFF.

The V call is TRBV14, the J call TRBJ2-3, with TRBD2 identical over 8 bases. Germline V gene sequence: CDR1 SGHDN, CDR2 FVKESK. The CDR3 spans 15 residues. With V trimmed by 4 bases and J by 3 bases, 6 bases remained unmatched. The CDR3 DNA sequence: TGTGCCAGCAGCCTCGGGACTAGTCGAACAGATACGCAGTATTTT. Protein sequence: CASSLGTSRTDTQYF.

The chain carries TRBV15 and TRBJ2-7, with D hard to call. The CDR3 has 11 residues. V lost 1 base, J lost 7 bases, and 5 bases lay in between. CDR1 and CDR2 (germline): LNHNV, YYDKDF (reference sequence). The CDR3 loop reads CATSRAREQYF. The DNA for the CDR3 is TGTGCCACCAGCAGAGCGAGGGAGCAGTACTTC.

Relative to its sample, this clone is large. The chain carries TRBV5-6 and TRBJ2-6; tentative D call: TRBD1 (6 bases). Germline V CDR1 and CDR2: SGHDT, YYEEEE. The length of the CDR3 is 15 residues. V was trimmed by 1 base and J by 8 bases, leaving 13 bases between them. The CDR3 reads CASSLSRGLSNVLTF. In DNA form, the CDR3 reads TGTGCCAGCAGCTTGAGCAGGGGATTGTCCAACGTCCTGACTTTC. The variable domain in full, with the rest retrieved from reference TRBV5-6 and TRBJ2-6, is DAGVTQSPTHLIKTRGQQVTLRCSPKSGHDTVSWYQQALGQGPQFIFQYYEEEERQRGNFPDRFSGHQFPNYSSELNVNALLLGDSALYLCASSLSRGLSNVLTFGAGSRLTVL.

The V and J genes are TRBV28 and TRBJ1-5; D gene ambiguous. The CDR3 length is 11 residues. Germline lookup yields CDR1 MDHEN and CDR2 SYDVKM. Trimming cost V 5 bases and J 4 bases, with 3 bases left between them. CDR3 sequence reads: CASSTNQPQHF. CDR3 sequence (DNA): TGTGCCAGCAGTACAAATCAGCCCCAGCATTTT.

The gene calls are TRBV4-3 and TRBJ2-1; D is ambiguous. Trimming took off 0 bases at V and 7 bases at J, with 7 bases between the two ends. This CDR3 region has 13 residues. CDR1 LGHNA and CDR2 YSLEER come from the germline V gene. The CDR3 region has the DNA TGCGCCAGCAGCCAAGATTATGAGAATGAGCAGTTCTTC. It yields the protein CASSQDYENEQFF.

The J gene is TRBJ2-7, the V gene TRBV6-5; D is possibly TRBD2 (5 bases). The CDR3 runs to 13 residues. Trimming cost V 7 bases and J 0 bases, with 10 bases left between them. The germline V gene encodes CDR1 MNHEY and CDR2 SVGAGI. CDR3 coding DNA: TGTGCCAGCACCCAGACTAACTCCTACGAGCAGTACTTC. This codes for CASTQTNSYEQYF.

The V call is TRBV19, the J call TRBJ2-7, with D possibly matching TRBD2 (6 bases). V was trimmed by 3 bases and J by 0 bases, leaving 12 bases between them. Germline CDR1 reads LNHDA; CDR2 reads SQIVND (reference sequence). The CDR3 covers 15 residues. The CDR3 DNA reads as TGTGCCAGTAGTATCGAGCGGGCTAGCTCCTACGAGCAGTACTTC. This codes for CASSIERASSYEQYF. Full variable domain (missing parts from reference TRBV19 and TRBJ2-7): DGGITQSPKYLFRKEGQNVTLSCEQNLNHDAMYWYRQDPGQGLRLIYYSQIVNDFQKGDIAEGYSVSREKKESFPLTVTSAQKNPTAFYLCASSIERASSYEQYFGPGTRLTVT.

This clone is judged medium-sized. CDR3 amino acids: CAISAGLAGDNEQFF. CDR3 nucleotides: TGTGCCATCAGTGCCGGGCTAGCGGGAGACAATGAGCAGTTCTTC. This chain uses TRBV10-3 with TRBJ2-1, with 10 nucleotides matching TRBD2. This CDR3 spans 15 amino acids. V lost 4 bases and J lost 5; bases outside the gene matches: 5. Germline CDR1 ENHRY, CDR2 SYGVKD.

V usage is TRBV5-8 and J usage is TRBJ2-3; 10 bases fit TRBD2. Germline trimming cut 3 bases from V and 0 bases from J; bases unmatched to any gene: 4. The CDR3 length is 16 residues. Germline lookup yields CDR1 SGHTS and CDR2 YDEGEE. CDR3 sequence (DNA): TGTGCCAGCAGCTATGGACTAGCGGTTAGCACAGATACGCAGTATTTT. Protein sequence: CASSYGLAVSTDTQYF.

This chain joins TRBV19 and TRBJ2-7; no definite D call. This CDR3 contains 16 residues. Germline V gives CDR1 LNHDA, CDR2 SQIVND (reference sequence). Deletions cut 5 bases from V and 5 bases from J, with 22 bases between. This chain's CDR3 is CASSSQARRSSDEQYF. Here the CDR3 DNA reads TGTGCCAGTAGTTCGCAAGCCCGTCGTAGCAGTGACGAGCAGTACTTC.

The chain employs TRBV11-3 and TRBJ2-7; the D is unclear. This CDR3 has 13 residues. V lost 0 bases and J lost 3, with 6 bases in between. Germline V lookup: CDR1 SGHNT, CDR2 YENEEA. CDR3 in DNA: TGTGCCAGCAGCTTAGACAGCTACTACGAGCAGTACTTC. Translating gives CASSLDSYYEQYF.

The chain is built from TRBV7-3 and TRBJ2-1, with D unresolved. Germline V gene lookup returns CDR1 SGHTA and CDR2 FQGTGA. V lost 3 bases and J 5 bases, leaving 8 bases between the germline ends. CDR3 size: 13 residues. The DNA for the CDR3 is TGTGCCAGCAGCTTTAGTTGGAACAATGAGCAGTTCTTC. Translation gives CASSFSWNNEQFF. Combining the CDR3 with reference TRBV7-3 and TRBJ2-1 gives the whole variable domain GAGVSQTPSNKVTEKGKYVELRCDPISGHTALYWYRQSLGQGPEFLIYFQGTGAADDSGLPNDRFFAVRPEGSVSTLKIQRTERGDSAVYLCASSFSWNNEQFFGPGTRLTVL.

This clone came up once. CDR3 protein: CASSIDSGDRWLGEQFF. The DNA of the CDR3 is TGTGCCAGTAGTATAGATTCGGGGGACCGATGGCTCGGTGAGCAGTTCTTC. The chain recombines TRBV19 with TRBJ2-1, with D perhaps matching TRBD2 (6 bases). The V gene's germline CDR1 is LNHDA and CDR2 SQIVND (reference sequence). Trimming took 0 bases from V and 9 from J, leaving 21 bases between them. The length of the CDR3 is 17 residues.

CDR3 DNA sequence: TGTGCCAGCAGCGTAGACGAACGAAACTACGAGCAGTACTTC. Translating gives CASSVDERNYEQYF. V and J are TRBV9 and TRBJ2-7; D is undetermined. V was shortened by 0 bases and J by 3 bases, with 10 bases between the two germline ends. The CDR3 is made up of 14 amino acids. The germline gives CDR1 SGDLS, CDR2 YYNGEE.